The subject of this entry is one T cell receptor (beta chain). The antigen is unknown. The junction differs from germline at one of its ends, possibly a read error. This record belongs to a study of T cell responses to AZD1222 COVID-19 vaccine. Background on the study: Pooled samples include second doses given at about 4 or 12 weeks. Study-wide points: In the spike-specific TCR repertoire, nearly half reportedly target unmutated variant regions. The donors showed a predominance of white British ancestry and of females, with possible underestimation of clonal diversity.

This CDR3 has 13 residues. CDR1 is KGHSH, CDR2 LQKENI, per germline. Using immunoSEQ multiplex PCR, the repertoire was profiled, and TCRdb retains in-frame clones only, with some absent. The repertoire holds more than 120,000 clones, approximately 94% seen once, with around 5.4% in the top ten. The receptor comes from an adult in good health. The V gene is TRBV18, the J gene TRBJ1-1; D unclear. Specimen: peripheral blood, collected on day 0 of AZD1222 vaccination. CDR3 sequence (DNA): TGTGCCAGCTCACCTGGCGGGAACGCTGAAGCTTTCTTT. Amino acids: CASSPGGNAEAFF. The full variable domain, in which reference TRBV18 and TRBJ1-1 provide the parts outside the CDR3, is NAGVMQNPRHLVRRRGQEARLRCSPMKGHSHVYWYRQLPEEGLKFMVYLQKENIIDESGMPKERFSAEFPKEGPSILRIQQVVRGDSAAYFCASSPGGNAEAFFGQGTRLTVV.